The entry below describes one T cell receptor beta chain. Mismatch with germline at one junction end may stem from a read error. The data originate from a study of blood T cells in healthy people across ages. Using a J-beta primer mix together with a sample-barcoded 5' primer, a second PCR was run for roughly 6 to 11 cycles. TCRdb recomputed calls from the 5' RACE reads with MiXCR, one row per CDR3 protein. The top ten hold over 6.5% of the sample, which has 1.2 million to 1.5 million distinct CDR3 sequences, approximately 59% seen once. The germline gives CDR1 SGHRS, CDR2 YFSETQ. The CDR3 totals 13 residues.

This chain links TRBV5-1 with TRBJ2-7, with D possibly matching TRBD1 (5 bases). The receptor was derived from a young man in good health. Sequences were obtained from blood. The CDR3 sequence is CASSAGPSCEQYF. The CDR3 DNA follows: TGCGCCAGCAGTGCAGGGCCATCCTGCGAGCAGTACTTC.